Below are 5 T cell receptor beta chains sequenced from a single sample in a study of neurological immune-mediated disorders. TCRdb fed the 5' RACE reads into MiXCR, producing one record per CDR3 protein. In the table there are tens of thousands of distinct CDR3 sequences, 10% of which are singletons. The sequencing sample was made of PBMCs. Receptors originate from a woman aged 25-40 years with HTLV-1-associated myelopathy (HAM/TSP).

The chain uses TRBV4-2 and TRBJ2-7; no reliable D call. The CDR3 covers 16 residues. CDR1 and CDR2 from the germline V gene are LGHNA and YNFKEQ. Trimming removed 4 bases at V and 4 bases at J, with 20 bases between. The CDR3, as DNA: TGTGCCAGCAGCCCCTCGGGTGATCCAGACGAGTACGAGCAGTACTTC. Its translation is CASSPSGDPDEYEQYF.

There are many counts of this clonotype. The chain uses TRBV5-1 and TRBJ2-3, with D unclear. This CDR3 contains 14 residues. Germline values: CDR1 SGHRS, CDR2 YFSETQ. V lost 2 bases and J 2 bases, leaving 9 bases between the germline ends. The CDR3 DNA reads TGCGCCAGCAGCTTTGACTCCACCACAGATACGCAGTATTTT. Translated: CASSFDSTTDTQYF.

Many counts were recorded for this clonotype. The chain combines TRBV5-1 with TRBJ1-4; 7 bases align to TRBD1. Germline CDR1 is SGHRS and CDR2 is YFSETQ. The CDR3 is 15 residues long. The V segment lost 4 bases and the J segment 5 bases; nucleotides outside the gene matches: 8. CDR3 amino acids: CASSLEQGWNEKLFF. Written as DNA, the CDR3 is TGCGCCAGCAGCCTAGAACAGGGGTGGAATGAAAAACTGTTTTTT.

This clonotype occurred many times. The V call is TRBV5-1, the J call TRBJ1-2; TRBD1 is a possible D gene (6 bases). V was cut by 0 bases and J by 8 bases, with 11 bases left in between. Germline V gene data show CDR1 as SGHRS and CDR2 as YFSETQ. CDR3 length: 13 amino acids. The CDR3: CASSLVSGGGYTF. Here the CDR3 DNA reads TGCGCCAGCAGCTTGGTCTCGGGGGGCGGCTACACCTTC.

This clonotype was observed many times. The chain uses TRBV6-6 and TRBJ1-6; unclear D gene. The CDR3 covers 15 residues. Germline V CDR1 and CDR2: MNHNY, SVGAGI (reference sequence). V shed 5 bases and J shed 7 bases, with 15 bases lying between them. CDR3 residues: CASSPADGVNSPLHF. CDR3 coding DNA: TGTGCCAGCAGTCCTGCGGACGGGGTCAATTCACCCCTCCACTTT.